The 6 T cell receptor beta chains presented below share a single source sample, sequenced in a study of blood T cell repertoires in COVID-19. The repertoire was sequenced with immunoSEQ multiplex PCR; TCRdb's copy has only in-frame clones and lacks some. Of about 130,000 clones in the sample, 90% are singletons; the top ten hold 3.7%. Material: peripheral blood. Every receptor here comes from a man over 45 with active COVID-19.

The chain carries TRBV9 and TRBJ1-2; 8 nucleotides agree with TRBD1. Trimming took 0 bases from V and 14 from J; bases not matched to a gene: 9. CDR3 length: 13 residues. The germline CDR1 and CDR2 sequences are SGDLS and YYNGEE. The CDR3 nucleotides read TGTGCCAGCAGCGTAGAGAGACAGGGGAGGGTTACCTTC. Its protein product is CASSVERQGRVTF.

This chain connects TRBV5-6 to TRBJ1-1, with a tentative D call TRBD1 (5 bases). Germline V lookup: CDR1 SGHDT, CDR2 YYEEEE. V lost 5 bases to trimming and J lost 0 bases, with 14 bases between them. This CDR3 contains 15 residues. This CDR3 is CASRLKGRLNTEAFF. The CDR3 coding sequence is TGTGCCAGCAGACTTAAGGGGCGGCTGAACACTGAAGCTTTCTTT.

The chain recombines TRBV27 with TRBJ2-5; 11 nucleotides line up with TRBD2. Germline V gene sequence: CDR1 MNHEY, CDR2 SMNVEV (reference sequence). Trimming took 2 bases from V and 4 from J; bases not matched to a gene: 0. This CDR3 is built from 14 residues. CDR3 in amino acids: CASSLGTSGETQYF. CDR3 in DNA: TGTGCCAGCAGTTTAGGGACTAGCGGAGAGACCCAGTACTTC.

V gene TRBV10-2 combines with J gene TRBJ1-1; no reliable D call. V gave up 6 bases and J gave up 5 bases, with 16 bases separating them. The CDR3 extends over 14 amino acids. Germline CDR1 is WSHSY and CDR2 is SAAADI. CDR3: CASRHEGGKTEAFF. The CDR3, as DNA: TGCGCCAGCAGGCACGAGGGTGGGAAGACTGAAGCTTTCTTT.

This clone showed up just a few times. V gene TRBV5-5 combines with J gene TRBJ1-1; 9 bases fit TRBD1. Germline CDR1 and CDR2: SGHKS and YYEKEE (reference sequence). The CDR3 spans 15 residues. The junction had 6 bases not matched to a gene; V was cut back by 2 bases and J by 4 bases. The CDR3 coding sequence is TGTGCCAGCAGCTTTACAGGGGGCGGCGGCACTGAAGCTTTCTTT. Protein: CASSFTGGGGTEAFF.

This clone showed up just once. The V call is TRBV6-5, the J call TRBJ2-2; D perhaps matches TRBD1 (6 bases). V lost 0 bases and J lost 9, with 8 bases in between. CDR3 length: 13 residues. Germline CDR1 reads MNHEY; CDR2 reads SVGAGI. CDR3 residues: CASSYSRGRELFF. The CDR3, as DNA: TGTGCCAGCAGTTACTCCAGGGGCCGGGAGCTGTTTTTT.